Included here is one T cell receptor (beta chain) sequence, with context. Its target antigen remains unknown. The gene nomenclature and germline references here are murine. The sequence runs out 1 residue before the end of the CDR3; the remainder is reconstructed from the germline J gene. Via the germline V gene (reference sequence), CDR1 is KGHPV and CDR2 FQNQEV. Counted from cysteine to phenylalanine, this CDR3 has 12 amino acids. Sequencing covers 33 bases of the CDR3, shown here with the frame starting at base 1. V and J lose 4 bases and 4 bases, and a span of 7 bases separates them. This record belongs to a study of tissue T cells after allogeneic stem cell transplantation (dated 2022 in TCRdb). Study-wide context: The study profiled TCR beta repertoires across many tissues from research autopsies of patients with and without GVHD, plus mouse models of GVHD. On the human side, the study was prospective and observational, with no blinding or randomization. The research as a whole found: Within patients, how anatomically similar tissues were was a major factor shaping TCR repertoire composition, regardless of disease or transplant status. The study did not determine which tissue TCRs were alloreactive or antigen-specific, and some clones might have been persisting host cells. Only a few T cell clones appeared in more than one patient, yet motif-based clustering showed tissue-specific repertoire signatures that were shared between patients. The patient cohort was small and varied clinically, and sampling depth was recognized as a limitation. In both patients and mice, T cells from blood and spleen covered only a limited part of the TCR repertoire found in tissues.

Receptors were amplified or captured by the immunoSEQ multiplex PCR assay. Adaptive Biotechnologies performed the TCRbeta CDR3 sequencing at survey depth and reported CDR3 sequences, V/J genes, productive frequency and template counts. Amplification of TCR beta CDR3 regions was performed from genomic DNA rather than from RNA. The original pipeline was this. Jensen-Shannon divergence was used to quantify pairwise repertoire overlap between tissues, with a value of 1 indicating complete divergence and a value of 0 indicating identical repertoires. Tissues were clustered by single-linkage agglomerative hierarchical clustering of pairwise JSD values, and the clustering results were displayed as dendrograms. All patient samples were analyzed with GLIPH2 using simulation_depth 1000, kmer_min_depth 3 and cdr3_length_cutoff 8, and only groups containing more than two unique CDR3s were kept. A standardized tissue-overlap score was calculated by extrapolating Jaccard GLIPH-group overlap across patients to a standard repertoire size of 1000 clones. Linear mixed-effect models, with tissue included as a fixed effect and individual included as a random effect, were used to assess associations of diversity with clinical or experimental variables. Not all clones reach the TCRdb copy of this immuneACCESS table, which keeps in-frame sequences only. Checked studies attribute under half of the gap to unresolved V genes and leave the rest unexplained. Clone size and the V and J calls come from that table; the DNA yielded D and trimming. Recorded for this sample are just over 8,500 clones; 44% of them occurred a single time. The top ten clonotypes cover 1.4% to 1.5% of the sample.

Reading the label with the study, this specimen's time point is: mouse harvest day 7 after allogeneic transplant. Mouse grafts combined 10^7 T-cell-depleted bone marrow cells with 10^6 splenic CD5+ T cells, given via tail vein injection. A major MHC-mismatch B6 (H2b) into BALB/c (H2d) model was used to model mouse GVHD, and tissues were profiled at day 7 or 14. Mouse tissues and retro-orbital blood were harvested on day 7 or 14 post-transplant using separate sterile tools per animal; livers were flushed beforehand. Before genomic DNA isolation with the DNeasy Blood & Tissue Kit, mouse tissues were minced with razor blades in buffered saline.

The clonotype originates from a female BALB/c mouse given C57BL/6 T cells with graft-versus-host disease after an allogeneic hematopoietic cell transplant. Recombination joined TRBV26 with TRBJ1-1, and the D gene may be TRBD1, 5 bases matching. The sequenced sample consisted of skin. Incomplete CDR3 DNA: TGTGCCAGCAGTCAGGGGTTCACAGAAGTCTTC. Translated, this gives CASSQGFTEVF. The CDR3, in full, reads CASSQGFTEVFF.